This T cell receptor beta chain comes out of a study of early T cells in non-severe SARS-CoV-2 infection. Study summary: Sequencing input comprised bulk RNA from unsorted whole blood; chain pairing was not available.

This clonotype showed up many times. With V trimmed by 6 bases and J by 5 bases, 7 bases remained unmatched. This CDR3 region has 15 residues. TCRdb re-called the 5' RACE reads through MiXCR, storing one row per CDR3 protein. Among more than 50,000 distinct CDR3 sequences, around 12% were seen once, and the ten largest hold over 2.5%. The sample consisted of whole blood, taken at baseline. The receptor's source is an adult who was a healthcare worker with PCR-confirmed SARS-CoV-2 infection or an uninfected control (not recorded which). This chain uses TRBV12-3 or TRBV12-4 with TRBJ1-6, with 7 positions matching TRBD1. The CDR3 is CASRTQGFHNSPLHF. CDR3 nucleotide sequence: TGTGCCAGCAGGACACAGGGGTTCCATAATTCACCCCTCCACTTT.